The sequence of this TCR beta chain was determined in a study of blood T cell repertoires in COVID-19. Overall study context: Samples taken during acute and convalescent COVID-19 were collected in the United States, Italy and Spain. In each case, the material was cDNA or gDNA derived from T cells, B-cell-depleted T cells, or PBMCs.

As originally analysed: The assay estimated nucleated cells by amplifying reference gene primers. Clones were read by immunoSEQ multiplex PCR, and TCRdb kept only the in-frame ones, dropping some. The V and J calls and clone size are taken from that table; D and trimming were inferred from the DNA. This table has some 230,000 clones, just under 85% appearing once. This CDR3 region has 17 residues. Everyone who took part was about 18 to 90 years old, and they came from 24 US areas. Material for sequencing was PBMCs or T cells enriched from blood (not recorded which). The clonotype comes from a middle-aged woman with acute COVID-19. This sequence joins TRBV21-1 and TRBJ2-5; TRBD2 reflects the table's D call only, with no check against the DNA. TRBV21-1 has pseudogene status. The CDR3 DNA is TGTGCCAGCAGCAAAGACCCCCGAAGGCGGGAGAAAGAGACCCAGTACTTC. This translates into CASSKDPRRREKETQYF.